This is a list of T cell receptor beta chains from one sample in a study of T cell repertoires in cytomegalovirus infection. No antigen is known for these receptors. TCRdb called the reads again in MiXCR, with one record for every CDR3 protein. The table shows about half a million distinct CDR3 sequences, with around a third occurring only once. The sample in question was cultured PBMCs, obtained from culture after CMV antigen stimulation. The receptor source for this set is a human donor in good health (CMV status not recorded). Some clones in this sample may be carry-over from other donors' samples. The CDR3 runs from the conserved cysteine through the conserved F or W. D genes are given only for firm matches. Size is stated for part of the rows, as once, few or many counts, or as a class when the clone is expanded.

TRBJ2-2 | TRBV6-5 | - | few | CASSYGGLLNTGELFF | TGTGCCAGCAGTTACGGAGGGCTACTCAACACCGGGGAGCTGTTTTTT
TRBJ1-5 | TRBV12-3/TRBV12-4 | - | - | CASSQHKGHGNQPQHF | TGTGCCAGCAGTCAACACAAAGGGCACGGAAACCAGCCCCAGCATTTT
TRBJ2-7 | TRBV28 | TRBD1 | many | CASSSAGTGDGYEQYF | TGTGCCAGCAGTTCCGCCGGGACAGGAGATGGCTACGAGCAGTACTTC
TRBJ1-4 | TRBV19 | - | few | CASSIYLTRRWEKLFF | TGTGCCAGTAGTATTTACCTTACACGGCGTTGGGAAAAACTGTTTTTT
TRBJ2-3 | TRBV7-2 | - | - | CASSLDRLLTDTQYF | TGTGCCAGCAGCTTAGATAGGCTTCTCACAGATACGCAGTATTTT
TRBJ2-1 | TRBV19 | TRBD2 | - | CASSSLGLADNEQFF | TGTGCCAGTAGTTCCCTAGGACTAGCGGACAATGAGCAGTTCTTC
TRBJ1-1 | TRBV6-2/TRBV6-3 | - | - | CASSYHWEDTEAFF | TGTGCCAGCAGTTACCATTGGGAGGACACTGAAGCTTTCTTT
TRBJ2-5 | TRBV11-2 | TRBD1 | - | CASSSIPGTGQETQYF | TGTGCCAGCAGCTCCATCCCGGGGACAGGCCAAGAGACCCAGTACTTC
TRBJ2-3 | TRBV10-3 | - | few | CAISSSTRGGDTQYF | TGTGCCATCAGCTCATCCACCAGGGGAGGAGATACGCAGTATTTT
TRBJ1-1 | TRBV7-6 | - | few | CASSEIWGTEAFF | TGTGCCAGCAGCGAAATCTGGGGGACTGAAGCTTTCTTT
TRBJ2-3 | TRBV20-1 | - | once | CSAPKTSPDTQYF | TGCAGTGCTCCGAAGACTAGTCCAGATACGCAGTATTTT
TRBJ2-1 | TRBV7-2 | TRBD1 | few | CASRGAGTGFFEQFF | TGTGCCAGCAGGGGGGCCGGGACAGGGTTTTTTGAGCAGTTCTTC
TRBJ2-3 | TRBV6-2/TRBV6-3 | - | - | CASSYLFGADTQYF | TGTGCCAGCAGTTACCTCTTCGGCGCGGATACGCAGTATTTT
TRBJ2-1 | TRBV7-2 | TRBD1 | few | CASSSGQGARNEQFF | TGTGCCAGCAGCTCTGGACAGGGGGCTCGGAATGAGCAGTTCTTC
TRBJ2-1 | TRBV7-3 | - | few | CASTKSGTQDNEQFF | TGTGCCAGCACAAAATCCGGGACACAGGACAATGAGCAGTTCTTC
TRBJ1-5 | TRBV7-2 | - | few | CASSLDKPNGQPQHF | TGTGCCAGCAGCTTAGATAAACCGAATGGGCAGCCCCAGCATTTT
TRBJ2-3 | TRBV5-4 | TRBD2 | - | CASTTPGGGTDTQYF | TGTGCCAGCACCACCCCGGGAGGGGGCACAGATACGCAGTATTTT
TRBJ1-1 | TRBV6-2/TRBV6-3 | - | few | CASSGLSMNTEAFF | TGTGCCAGCAGTGGGTTATCCATGAACACTGAAGCTTTCTTT
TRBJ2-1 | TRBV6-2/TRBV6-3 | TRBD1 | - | CASSYLVPGGLYNEQFF | TGTGCCAGCAGTTACTTGGTTCCAGGGGGTCTCTACAATGAGCAGTTCTTC
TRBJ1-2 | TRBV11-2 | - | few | CASSSDILNYGYTF | TGTGCCAGCAGCTCCGATATACTTAACTATGGCTACACCTTC
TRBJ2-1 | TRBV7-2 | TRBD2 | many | CASSSRAGEQFF | TGTGCCAGCAGCTCCAGAGCGGGAGAGCAGTTCTTC
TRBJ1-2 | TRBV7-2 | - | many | CASSLFGGAGYGYTF | TGTGCCAGCAGCTTATTCGGGGGCGCAGGGTATGGCTACACCTTC
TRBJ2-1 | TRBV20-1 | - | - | CSPRGRGSYNEQFF | TGCAGTCCCAGGGGGAGGGGCTCCTACAATGAGCAGTTCTTC
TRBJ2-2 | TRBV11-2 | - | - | CASRTVTGELFF | TGTGCCAGCAGAACAGTCACCGGGGAGCTGTTTTTT
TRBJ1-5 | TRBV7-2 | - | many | CASSFAPASNQPQHF | TGTGCCAGCAGCTTCGCCCCGGCTAGCAATCAGCCCCAGCATTTT
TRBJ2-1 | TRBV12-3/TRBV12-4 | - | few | CASSFRDNYNEQFF | TGTGCCAGCAGTTTCCGGGACAACTACAATGAGCAGTTCTTC
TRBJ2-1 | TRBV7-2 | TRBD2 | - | CASSRGTSGNEQFF | TGTGCCAGCAGCCGCGGGACTAGCGGAAATGAGCAGTTCTTC
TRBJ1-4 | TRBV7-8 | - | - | CASSSHGGLDEKLFF | TGTGCCAGCAGCTCCCACGGGGGTTTGGATGAAAAACTGTTTTTT
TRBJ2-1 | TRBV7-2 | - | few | CASSRYGGPNEQFF | TGTGCCAGCAGCCGTTATGGCGGCCCCAATGAGCAGTTCTTC
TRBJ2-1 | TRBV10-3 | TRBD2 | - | CAISDQTSGRAYEQFF | TGTGCCATCAGTGACCAAACTAGCGGGAGGGCCTATGAGCAGTTCTTC
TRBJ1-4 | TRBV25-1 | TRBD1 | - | CASSEGQGRNEKLFF | TGTGCCAGCAGTGAAGGACAGGGCCGTAATGAAAAACTGTTTTTT
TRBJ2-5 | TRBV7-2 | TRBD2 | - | CASSLNPPSGRESQYF | TGTGCCAGCAGCTTAAACCCCCCTAGCGGGAGGGAGAGCCAGTACTTC
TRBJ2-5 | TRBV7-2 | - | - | CASSIEWETQYF | TGTGCCAGCAGCATAGAGTGGGAGACCCAGTACTTC
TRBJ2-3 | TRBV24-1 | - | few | CATSARDTSRDTQYF | TGTGCCACCAGTGCCAGGGACACCTCGCGAGATACGCAGTATTTT
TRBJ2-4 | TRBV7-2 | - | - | CASSLEGRRVFSGRPKNIQYF | TGTGCCAGCAGCTTAGAGGGGCGGAGGGTGTTTAGCGGAAGACCCAAAAACATTCAGTACTTC
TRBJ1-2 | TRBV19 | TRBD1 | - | CASSIKSDRGYGYTF | TGTGCCAGTAGTATTAAATCAGACAGGGGATATGGCTACACCTTC
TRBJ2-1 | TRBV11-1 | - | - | CASSFTGGDEQFF | TGTGCCAGCAGCTTCACAGGGGGGGATGAGCAGTTCTTC
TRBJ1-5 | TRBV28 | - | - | CASSLVSGGRTYSNQPQHF | TGTGCCAGCAGTTTAGTCTCGGGGGGACGGACGTATAGCAATCAGCCCCAGCATTTT
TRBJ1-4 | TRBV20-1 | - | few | CSAAGFPKGLFF | TGCAGTGCTGCCGGGTTCCCGAAGGGACTGTTTTTT
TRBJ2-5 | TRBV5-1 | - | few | CASSRPSGREKETQYF | TGCGCCAGCAGCAGGCCCTCTGGAAGGGAGAAAGAGACCCAGTACTTC
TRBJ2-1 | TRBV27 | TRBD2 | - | CASSRLAVVYNEQFF | TGTGCCAGCAGTCGGCTAGCGGTTGTCTACAATGAGCAGTTCTTC